The 13 T cell receptor beta chains below were found in one sample sequenced in a study of tissue T cells after allogeneic stem cell transplantation. The method was immunoSEQ multiplex PCR; TCRdb's version includes in-frame clones alone and lacks a portion of them. The data contain around 7,400 clones, 68% of them seen just once; the ten biggest clones take up about 0.84%. Specimen: blood. These receptors all come from a female BALB/c mouse in good health. The MHC haplotype recorded for the strain is H2-d.

Comments on this clone: The germline and genes are mouse ones. The CDR3 goes on 1 residue after the read ends, and that part is filled in from the germline J gene. V gene TRBV2 combines with J gene TRBJ2-5; D remains unclear. Deletions cut 2 bases from V and 0 bases from J, with 9 bases between. Germline loops: CDR1 LGHNA, CDR2 YSYQKL. The CDR3 spans 15 residues. CDR3 region: CASSQSTRNQDTQYF. CDR3 DNA, as far as it was read: TGTGCCAGCAGCCAATCGACAAGAAACCAAGACACCCAGTAC.

Turning to this clone: Each gene name is a mouse one. The read finishes 1 residue shy of the CDR3 end, and the germline J gene is used to complete it. J is TRBJ2-1 and V is TRBV5; the D gene is possibly TRBD2 (6 bases). The V end lost 0 bases, the J end lost 3 bases, and 9 bases lay between the germline ends. The germline CDR1 and CDR2 sequences are LGHNA and YNLKQL (reference sequence). There are 15 residues in the CDR3. The CDR3 spells CASSQEWGSYAEQFF. The CDR3 DNA, read in part, is TGTGCCAGCAGCCAAGAATGGGGGTCCTATGCTGAGCAGTTC.

A note on this clone: The genes and germline here are from mouse. Read sequence stops 1 residue before the CDR3 end, and the germline J gene provides the missing end. The V gene is TRBV13-3, the J gene TRBJ1-6; 8 nucleotides agree with TRBD1. TRBJ1-6 counts as an open reading frame of uncertain function. Looked up from germline, CDR1 is NNHDY and CDR2 is SYVADS. The CDR3 extends over 15 amino acids. Trimming took 5 bases from V and 3 from J; bases not matched to a gene: 4. The CDR3 bases that were read are TGTGCCAGCAGAGGACAGGGTCTCTATAATTCGCCCCTCTAC. It encodes CASRGQGLYNSPLY. From start to end, the CDR3 is CASRGQGLYNSPLYF.

Concerning this clone itself: Gene names and germline match the mouse. Read coverage stops 1 residue before the CDR3 terminus; the germline J gene supplies the remainder. V usage is TRBV31 and J usage is TRBJ1-1, with D tentatively TRBD1 (5 bases). The CDR3 runs 12 residues. Germline loops: CDR1 GKSSPN, CDR2 SITVG. V lost 0 bases and J 5 bases, leaving 7 bases between the germline ends. CDR3 protein: CAWSLGQTEVFF. The covered CDR3 bases are TGTGCCTGGAGTCTTGGACAAACAGAAGTCTTC.

This clone was counted between two and nine times. Germline and genes: mouse. The read ends 1 residue early relative to the CDR3; the germline J gene fills the gap. The gene calls are TRBV24 and TRBJ1-4; D is uncertain. This CDR3 is 15 amino acids long. V was cut by 5 bases and J by 1 base, with 11 bases left in between. Germline-derived CDR1 and CDR2 are KGHTA and FRNEEI. CDR3 DNA, as far as it was read: TGTGCCAGCAGTGCGTGGGATTCTTCCAACGAAAGATTATTT. Translated, it gives CASSAWDSSNERLF. The whole CDR3 sequence reads CASSAWDSSNERLFF.

A word on this clone: Gene names are the mouse ones. Read sequence stops 1 residue before the CDR3 end, and the germline J gene provides the missing end. The rearrangement joins TRBV20 to TRBJ2-2; D ambiguous. Trimming shortened V by 0 bases and J by 4 bases, and 0 bases separated the two germline ends. This CDR3 is 11 amino acids long. Germline CDR1 GFQATS, CDR2 STVNSAI. CDR3 bases read: TGTGGTGCTAGGGACACCGGGCAGCTCTAC. It codes for CGARDTGQLY. The complete CDR3 sequence is CGARDTGQLYF.

About this clone: Each gene name is a mouse one. The CDR3 extends 1 residue past the end of the read, so its final part is completed from the germline J gene. This chain uses TRBV17 with TRBJ1-2, with 9 bases aligning to TRBD1. Looked up from germline, CDR1 is MNHDT and CDR2 is YYDKIL. Unmatched junction bases numbered 1, after V lost 3 bases and J lost 2 bases. The CDR3 length is 14 residues. CDR3: CASSSGTGNSDYTF. The CDR3 DNA, read in part, is TGTGCTAGCAGTAGCGGGACAGGGAACTCCGACTACACC.

About this clone itself: The germline and genes are mouse ones. The read is 1 residue too short to cover the CDR3 end, so that end is filled in from the germline J gene. This chain connects TRBV13-3 to TRBJ1-3; 8 bases map to TRBD1. This CDR3 contains 14 residues. The germline gives CDR1 NNHDY, CDR2 SYVADS. V lost 7 bases and J lost 0; bases outside the gene matches: 3. The CDR3 sequence is CASRQGNSGNTLYF. The sequenced CDR3 bases are TGTGCCAGCCGACAGGGGAATTCTGGAAATACGCTCTAT.

With regard to this clone: Gene names refer to mouse genes. The read halts 1 residue ahead of the CDR3 end, with the missing end drawn from the germline J gene. This rearrangement joins TRBV17 to TRBJ1-1; D gene unclear. The CDR3 covers 12 residues. Trimming removed 3 bases at V and 0 bases at J, with 2 bases between. Germline V gives CDR1 MNHDT, CDR2 YYDKIL. CDR3 sequence: CASSRANTEVFF. The CDR3 bases that were read are TGTGCTAGCAGTAGGGCAAACACAGAAGTCTTC.

This clone appeared a few times. Gene names denote mouse genes. The read finishes 1 residue shy of the CDR3 end, and the germline J gene is used to complete it. The chain carries TRBV14 and TRBJ1-4; D perhaps matches TRBD1 (6 bases). The germline V gene encodes CDR1 SGHDT and CDR2 FRDEAV. The CDR3 length is 15 residues. V lost 6 bases and J 2 bases, leaving 14 bases between the germline ends. CDR3 DNA (partial): TGTGCCAGCAACATCCCGGGACAATCCAACGAAAGATTATTT. This gives the protein CASNIPGQSNERLF. The whole CDR3 reads CASNIPGQSNERLFF.

As concerns this clone: Genes and germline come from the mouse. The read finishes 1 residue shy of the CDR3 end, and the germline J gene is used to complete it. J is TRBJ2-5 and V is TRBV31; TRBD2 agrees at 9 bases. J gave up 1 base and V 1 base, and 0 bases lay outside the gene matches. CDR3 length: 14 amino acids. Germline values: CDR1 GKSSPN, CDR2 SITVG. CDR3 residues: CAWSRLGDQDTQYF. Partial CDR3 DNA: TGTGCCTGGAGTCGACTGGGGGACCAAGACACCCAGTAC.

In regard to this clone: Gene and germline names: mouse. The CDR3 end is not reached by the read, which stops 1 residue before it; the germline J gene fills it in. The gene calls are TRBV4 and TRBJ2-3; a weak D match, TRBD2 (6 bases). The germline V gene has CDR1 LGHDT and CDR2 YNNKQL (reference sequence). The CDR3 length is 14 residues. V gave up 3 bases and J gave up 1 base, with 8 bases separating them. CDR3 DNA (partial): TGTGCCAGCAGCTACTACTGGGGTGCAGAAACGCTGTAT. Its protein product is CASSYYWGAETLY. The entire CDR3 protein reads CASSYYWGAETLYF. The variable domain in full, with the rest retrieved from reference TRBV4 and TRBJ2-3, is ETAVFQTPNYHVTQVGNEVSFNCKQTLGHDTMYWYKQDSKKLLKIMFSYNNKQLIVNETVPRRFSPQSSDKAHLNLRIKSVEPEDSAVYLCASSYYWGAETLYFGSGTRLTVL.

This clone was seen a few times. The gene names here belong to mouse. Read data end 1 residue before the CDR3 end; the end is taken from the germline J gene. The rearrangement links TRBV5 to TRBJ2-1, with TRBD2 matching 10 bases. Germline V gene sequence: CDR1 LGHNA, CDR2 YNLKQL (reference sequence). This CDR3 spans 16 amino acids. After removal of 0 bases from V and 7 bases from J, the junction contained 6 bases not matched to a gene. CDR3 sequence reads: CASSQDSGGARAEQFF. Incomplete CDR3 DNA: TGTGCCAGCAGCCAAGATTCTGGGGGGGCGCGGGCTGAGCAGTTC.